A single sample is the source of the 2 T cell receptor beta chains below, sequenced in a study of tissue T cells after allogeneic stem cell transplantation. This table comes from immunoSEQ multiplex PCR, and its TCRdb copy is limited to in-frame clones, with some not included. The sample shows under 50,000 clones, about nine tenths of them seen only once. The sample here was blood, taken before transplantation. These receptors all come from a woman aged 40-69 years who later had graft-versus-host disease after an allogeneic stem cell transplant.

V usage is TRBV14 and J usage is TRBJ1-3; 7 nucleotides align to TRBD1. After removal of 4 bases from V and 2 bases from J, the junction contained 8 bases not matched to a gene. This CDR3 has 16 residues. Germline V lookup: CDR1 SGHDN, CDR2 FVKESK. CDR3 bases: TGTGCCAGCAGCCGAACACAGGGGTCGACTGGAAACACCATATATTTT. Translation gives CASSRTQGSTGNTIYF.

The J gene is TRBJ2-1, the V gene TRBV7-3; tentatively, D is TRBD1 (5 bases). This CDR3 region has 16 residues. Germline CDR1 reads SGHTA; CDR2 reads FQGTGA. V was cut by 4 bases and J by 0 bases, with 13 bases left in between. As DNA, the CDR3 is TGTGCCAGCAGCTCAGACAGCCTGAGCTCCTACAATGAGCAGTTCTTC. Its protein is CASSSDSLSSYNEQFF.